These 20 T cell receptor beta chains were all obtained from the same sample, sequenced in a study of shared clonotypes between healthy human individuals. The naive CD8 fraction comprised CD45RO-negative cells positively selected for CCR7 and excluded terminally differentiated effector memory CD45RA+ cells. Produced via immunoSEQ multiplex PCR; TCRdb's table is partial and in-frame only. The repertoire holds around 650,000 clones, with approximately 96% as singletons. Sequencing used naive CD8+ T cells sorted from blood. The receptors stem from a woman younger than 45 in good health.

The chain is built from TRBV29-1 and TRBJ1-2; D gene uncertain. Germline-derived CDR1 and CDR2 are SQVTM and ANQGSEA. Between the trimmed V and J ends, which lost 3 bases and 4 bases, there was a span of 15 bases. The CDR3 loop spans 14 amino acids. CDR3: CSVDRHGPSYGYTF. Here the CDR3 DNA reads TGCAGCGTTGATAGACACGGACCTTCCTATGGCTACACCTTC.

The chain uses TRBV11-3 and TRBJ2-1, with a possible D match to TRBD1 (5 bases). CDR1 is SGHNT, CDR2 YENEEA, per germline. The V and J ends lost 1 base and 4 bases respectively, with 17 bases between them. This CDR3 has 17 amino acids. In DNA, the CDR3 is TGTGCCAGCAGCTTAGCAGGAGACAGAGTCGGGTACAATGAGCAGTTCTTC. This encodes CASSLAGDRVGYNEQFF.

The DNA for the CDR3 is TGTGCCAGCAGTTTTGGGGGCGGACCGGATGGTGAGCAGTTCTTC. Translation gives CASSFGGGPDGEQFF. The rearrangement joins TRBV28 to TRBJ2-1; D might be TRBD1 (6 bases). The germline CDR1 and CDR2 sequences are MDHEN and SYDVKM. V was trimmed by 3 bases and J by 9 bases, leaving 18 bases between them. CDR3 length: 15 residues.

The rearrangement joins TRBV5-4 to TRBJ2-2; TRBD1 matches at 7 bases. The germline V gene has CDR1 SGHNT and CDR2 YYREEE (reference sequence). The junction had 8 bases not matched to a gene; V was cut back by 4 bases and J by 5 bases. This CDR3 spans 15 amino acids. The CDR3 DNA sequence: TGTGCCAGCAGCCCAGACAGGGTGGGAACCGGGGAGCTGTTTTTT. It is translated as CASSPDRVGTGELFF.

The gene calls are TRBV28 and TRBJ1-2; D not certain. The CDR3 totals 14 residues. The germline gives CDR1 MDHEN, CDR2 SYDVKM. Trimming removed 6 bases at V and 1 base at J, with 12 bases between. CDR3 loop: CASRPTTVNYGYTF. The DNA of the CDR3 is TGTGCCAGCAGACCAACGACCGTTAACTATGGCTACACCTTC.

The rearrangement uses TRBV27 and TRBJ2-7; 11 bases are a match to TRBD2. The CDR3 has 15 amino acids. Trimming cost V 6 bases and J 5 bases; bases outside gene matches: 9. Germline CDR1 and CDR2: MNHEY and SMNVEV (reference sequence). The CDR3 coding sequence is TGTGCCAGCAGCCTAACTACTAGCGGGAGTAACGAGCAGTACTTC. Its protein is CASSLTTSGSNEQYF.

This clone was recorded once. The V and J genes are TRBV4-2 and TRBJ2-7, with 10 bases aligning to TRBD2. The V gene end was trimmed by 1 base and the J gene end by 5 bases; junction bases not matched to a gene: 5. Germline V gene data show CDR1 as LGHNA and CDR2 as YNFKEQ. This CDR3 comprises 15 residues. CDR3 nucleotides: TGTGCCAGCAGCCAAGCACTAGCGGGGCCCCACGAGCAGTACTTC. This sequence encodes CASSQALAGPHEQYF.

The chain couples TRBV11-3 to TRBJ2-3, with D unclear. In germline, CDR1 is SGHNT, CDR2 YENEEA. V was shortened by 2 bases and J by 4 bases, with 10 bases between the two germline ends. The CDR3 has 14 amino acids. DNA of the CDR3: TGTGCCAGCAGCTTAATTGGGCCTCCAGATACGCAGTATTTT. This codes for CASSLIGPPDTQYF.

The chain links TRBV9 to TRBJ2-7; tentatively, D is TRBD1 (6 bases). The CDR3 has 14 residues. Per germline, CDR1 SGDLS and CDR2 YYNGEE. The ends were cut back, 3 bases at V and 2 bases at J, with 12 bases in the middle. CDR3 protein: CASSAGDNPYEQYF. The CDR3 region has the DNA TGTGCCAGCAGCGCCGGGGACAACCCCTACGAGCAGTACTTC.

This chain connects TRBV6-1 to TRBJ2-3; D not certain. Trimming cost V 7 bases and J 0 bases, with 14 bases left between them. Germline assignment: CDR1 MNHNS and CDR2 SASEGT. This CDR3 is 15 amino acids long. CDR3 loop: CASNFDGASTDTQYF. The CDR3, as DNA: TGTGCCAGCAACTTCGACGGAGCTAGCACAGATACGCAGTATTTT.

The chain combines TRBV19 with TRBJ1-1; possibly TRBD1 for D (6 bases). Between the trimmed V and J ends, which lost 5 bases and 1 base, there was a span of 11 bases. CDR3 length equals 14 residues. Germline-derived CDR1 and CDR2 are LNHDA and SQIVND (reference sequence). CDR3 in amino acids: CASSLWGPNTEAFF. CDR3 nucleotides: TGTGCCAGTAGTCTCTGGGGGCCGAACACTGAAGCTTTCTTT.

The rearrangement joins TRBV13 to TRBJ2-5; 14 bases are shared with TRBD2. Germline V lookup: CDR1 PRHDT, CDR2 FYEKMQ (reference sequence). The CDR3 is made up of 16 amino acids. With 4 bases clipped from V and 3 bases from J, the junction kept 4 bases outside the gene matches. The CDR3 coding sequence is TGTGCCAGCAGCTCGGGACTAGCGGGAGTCGAAGAGACCCAGTACTTC. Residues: CASSSGLAGVEETQYF.

The CDR3 is CASSHPLAGHNEQFF. CDR3 DNA sequence: TGTGCCAGCAGCCATCCACTAGCGGGTCACAATGAGCAGTTCTTC. The chain uses TRBV14 and TRBJ2-1; TRBD2 matches 9 bases. In germline, CDR1 is SGHDN, CDR2 FVKESK. The CDR3 length is 15 residues. V lost 3 bases to trimming and J lost 5 bases; unmatched junction nucleotides: 5. The complete variable domain, with remaining parts taken from reference TRBV14 and TRBJ2-1, reads EAGVTQFPSHSVIEKGQTVTLRCDPISGHDNLYWYRRVMGKEIKFLLHFVKESKQDESGMPNNRFLAERTGGTYSTLKVQPAELEDSGVYFCASSHPLAGHNEQFFGPGTRLTVL.

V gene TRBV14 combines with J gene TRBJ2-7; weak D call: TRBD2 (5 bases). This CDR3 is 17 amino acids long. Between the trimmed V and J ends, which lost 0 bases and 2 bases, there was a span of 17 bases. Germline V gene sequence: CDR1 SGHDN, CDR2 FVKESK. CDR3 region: CASSQDWEFGRAYEQYF. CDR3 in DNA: TGTGCCAGCAGCCAAGATTGGGAGTTCGGACGGGCCTACGAGCAGTACTTC. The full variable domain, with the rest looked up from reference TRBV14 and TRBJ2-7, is EAGVTQFPSHSVIEKGQTVTLRCDPISGHDNLYWYRRVMGKEIKFLLHFVKESKQDESGMPNNRFLAERTGGTYSTLKVQPAELEDSGVYFCASSQDWEFGRAYEQYFGPGTRLTVT.

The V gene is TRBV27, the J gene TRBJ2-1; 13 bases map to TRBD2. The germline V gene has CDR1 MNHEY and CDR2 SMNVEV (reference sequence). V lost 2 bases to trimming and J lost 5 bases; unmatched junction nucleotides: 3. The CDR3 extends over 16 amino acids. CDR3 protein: CASSLLGTSGNNEQFF. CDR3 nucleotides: TGTGCCAGCAGTTTACTAGGGACTAGCGGGAACAATGAGCAGTTCTTC.

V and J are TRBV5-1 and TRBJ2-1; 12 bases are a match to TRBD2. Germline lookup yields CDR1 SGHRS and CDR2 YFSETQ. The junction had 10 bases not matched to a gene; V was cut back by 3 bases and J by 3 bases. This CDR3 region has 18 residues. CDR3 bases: TGCGCCAGCAGCTCCCGGACTAGCGGGATGAGATTCTACAATGAGCAGTTCTTC. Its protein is CASSSRTSGMRFYNEQFF.

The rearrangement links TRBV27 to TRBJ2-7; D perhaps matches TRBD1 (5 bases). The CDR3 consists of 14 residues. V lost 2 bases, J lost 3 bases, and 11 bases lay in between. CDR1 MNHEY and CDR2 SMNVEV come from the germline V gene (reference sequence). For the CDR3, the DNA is TGTGCCAGCAGTTTAACGGACACATACTACGAGCAGTACTTC. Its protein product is CASSLTDTYYEQYF.

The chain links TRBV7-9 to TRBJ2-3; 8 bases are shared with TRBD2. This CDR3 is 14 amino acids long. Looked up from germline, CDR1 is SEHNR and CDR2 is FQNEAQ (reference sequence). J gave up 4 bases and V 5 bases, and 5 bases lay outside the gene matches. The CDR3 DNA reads TGTGCCAGCAGCCCCGGGAGGGGCCCAGATACGCAGTATTTT. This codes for CASSPGRGPDTQYF.

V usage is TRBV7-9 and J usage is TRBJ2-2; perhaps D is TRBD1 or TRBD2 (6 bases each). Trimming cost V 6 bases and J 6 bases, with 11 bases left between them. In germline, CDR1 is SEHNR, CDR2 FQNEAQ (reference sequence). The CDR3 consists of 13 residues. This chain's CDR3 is CASRKGGPGELFF. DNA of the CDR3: TGTGCCAGCAGGAAGGGGGGTCCCGGGGAGCTGTTTTTT.

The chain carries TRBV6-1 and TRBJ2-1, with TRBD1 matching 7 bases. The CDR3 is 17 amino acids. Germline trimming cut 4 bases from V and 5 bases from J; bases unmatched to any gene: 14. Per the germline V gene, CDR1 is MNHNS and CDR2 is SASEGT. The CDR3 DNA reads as TGTGCCAGCAGTGCGTTACAGGGGTGGGCCGGGGACAATGAGCAGTTCTTC. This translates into CASSALQGWAGDNEQFF.